The 8 T cell receptor beta chains given below trace back to one sample, sequenced in a study of blood T cell repertoires in COVID-19. Profiled with immunoSEQ multiplex PCR; TCRdb holds only in-frame clones, not every one. In the table there are roughly 28,000 clones, around 90% of which are singletons. The sequenced sample consisted of peripheral blood. These receptors all stem from a human donor in a cohort sampled during active COVID-19.

The chain couples TRBV5-6 to TRBJ2-1; 8 positions match TRBD1. Germline V gene lookup returns CDR1 SGHDT and CDR2 YYEEEE. The CDR3 runs to 15 residues. V lost 0 bases, J lost 5 bases, and 4 bases stayed unmatched. CDR3 in DNA: TGTGCCAGCAGCTTGGAGGGACAGGTGCACAATGAGCAGTTCTTC. Translated: CASSLEGQVHNEQFF.

This chain connects TRBV28 to TRBJ1-2; D gene ambiguous. Trimming cost V 4 bases and J 5 bases, with 14 bases left between them. CDR3 size: 14 residues. The germline V gene encodes CDR1 MDHEN and CDR2 SYDVKM. The CDR3 nucleotides read TGTGCCAGCAGTTCGCCGGGGAGTGGATATGGCTACACCTTC. The encoded protein is CASSSPGSGYGYTF.

The chain uses TRBV3-1 (or the pseudogene TRBV3-2) and TRBJ2-5, with D possibly matching TRBD1 (7 bases). The germline CDR1 and CDR2 sequences are LGHDT and YNNKEL (reference sequence). Trimming took off 8 bases at V and 6 bases at J, with 19 bases between the two ends. The CDR3 runs 14 residues. CDR3 DNA: TGTGCCAGCGAGGTTCAGGGGGGATCAAAGACCCAGTACTTC. The encoded protein is CASEVQGGSKTQYF.

This sequence joins TRBV6-5 and TRBJ1-1; 7 bases align to TRBD1. Losses at the gene ends were 6 bases for V and 4 bases for J; bases not matched to a gene: 8. CDR1 is MNHEY and CDR2 is SVGAGI in the germline V gene. This CDR3 has 14 residues. The CDR3 is CASSLTGFSTEAFF. The CDR3 DNA reads as TGTGCCAGCAGCTTGACAGGGTTCAGCACTGAAGCTTTCTTT.

The CDR3 region has the DNA TGTGCCAGCAGCCACGGACAGAACACTGAAGCTTTCTTT. This gives the protein CASSHGQNTEAFF. The chain is built from TRBV7-3 and TRBJ1-1; D may be TRBD1 (5 bases). This CDR3 region has 13 residues. The germline V gene has CDR1 SGHTA and CDR2 FQGTGA. The germline V and J ends were trimmed by 5 bases and 1 base, with 8 bases remaining between them.

This clone appeared a single time. The V call is TRBV6-6, the J call TRBJ1-5; no definite D call. The CDR3 is made up of 15 amino acids. The V and J ends lost 0 bases and 5 bases respectively, with 11 bases between them. The V gene's germline CDR1 is MNHNY and CDR2 SVGAGI (reference sequence). As DNA, the CDR3 is TGTGCCAGCAGTTACTCGAGTGGGGAGGATCAGCCCCAGCATTTT. Protein sequence: CASSYSSGEDQPQHF.

The chain couples TRBV30 to TRBJ2-7; no reliable D call. Germline V gene lookup returns CDR1 GTSNPN and CDR2 SVGIG (reference sequence). The CDR3 length is 12 residues. Deletions cut 8 bases from V and 2 bases from J, with 13 bases between. The CDR3 region is CAGLTVTYEQYF. CDR3 nucleotide sequence: TGTGCCGGGCTTACTGTTACCTACGAGCAGTACTTC.

V and J are TRBV28 and TRBJ2-5, with TRBD2 matching over 12 bases. This CDR3 spans 15 amino acids. Germline CDR1 reads MDHEN; CDR2 reads SYDVKM. Trimming took 4 bases from V and 5 from J; bases not matched to a gene: 5. The CDR3 loop reads CASSSLGLAGETQYF. The CDR3 DNA follows: TGTGCCAGCAGTTCCCTAGGACTAGCGGGGGAGACCCAGTACTTC.